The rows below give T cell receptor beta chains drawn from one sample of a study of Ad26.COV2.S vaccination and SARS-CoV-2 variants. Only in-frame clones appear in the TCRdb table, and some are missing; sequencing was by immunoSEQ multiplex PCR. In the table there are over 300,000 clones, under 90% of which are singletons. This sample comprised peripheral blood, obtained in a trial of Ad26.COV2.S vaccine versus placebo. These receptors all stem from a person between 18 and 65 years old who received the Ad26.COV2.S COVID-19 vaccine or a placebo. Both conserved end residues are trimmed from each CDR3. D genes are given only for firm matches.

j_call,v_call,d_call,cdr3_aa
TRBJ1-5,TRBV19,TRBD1,ASSIGTENQPQH
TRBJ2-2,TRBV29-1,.,SAGGRPGELF
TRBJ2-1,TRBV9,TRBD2,ASSAPSGSGDEQF
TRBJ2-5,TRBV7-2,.,ASSRGNVETQY
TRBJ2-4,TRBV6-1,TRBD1,ASSDLGDRVKNIQY
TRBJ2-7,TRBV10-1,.,ASSEPRGGEQY
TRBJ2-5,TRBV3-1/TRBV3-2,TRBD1,ASSYTGGGLKETQY
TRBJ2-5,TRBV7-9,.,ASSPRTGLALRGRETQY
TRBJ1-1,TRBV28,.,ASSLQLTRNTEAF
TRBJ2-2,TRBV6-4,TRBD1,ASRGTGTGELF
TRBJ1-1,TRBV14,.,ASSQERRNTEAF
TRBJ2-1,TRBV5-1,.,ASSLNVDEQF
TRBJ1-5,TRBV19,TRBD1,ASSVPGQGGGQPQH
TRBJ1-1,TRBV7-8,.,ASSLGLRNTEAF
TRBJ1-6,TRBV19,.,ASSMGSNSPLH
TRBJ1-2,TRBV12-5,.,ASGLVGPIGPYGYT
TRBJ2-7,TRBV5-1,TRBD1,ASSLGPRAGGSYEQY
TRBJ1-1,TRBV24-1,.,ATSDLGRETF
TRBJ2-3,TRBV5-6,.,ASSLRSNADTQY
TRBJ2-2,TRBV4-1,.,ASSQDWTGELF
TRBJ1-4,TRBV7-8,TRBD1,ASSPGTVLEKLF
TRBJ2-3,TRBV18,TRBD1,ASSPLGQNTDTQY
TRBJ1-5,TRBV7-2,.,ASSPGGNQPQH
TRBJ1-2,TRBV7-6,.,ASSLSGFLGDRNYGYT